The rows below give T cell receptor beta chains drawn from one sample of a study of technical replicates of blood from a few donors. Clones were sequenced by immunoSEQ multiplex PCR, and TCRdb holds only the in-frame ones, with some missing. The data contain about 99,000 clones, 95% of them singletons. Material: T cells isolated from PBMCs. All receptors come from a human donor in good health. Each CDR3 is given with its conserved first and last residue. Each record gives: V gene, clone size, D gene, J gene, CDR3 DNA, CDR3 protein. D genes are given only for firm matches. Expanded clones get a size class; other rows say once, few or many, or leave the size out.

V gene: TRBV10-3; clone size: .; D gene: .; J gene: TRBJ1-2; CDR3 DNA: TGTGCCATCAGTCAGGGGACGGACTATGGCTACACCTTC; CDR3 protein: CAISQGTDYGYTF
V gene: TRBV30; clone size: .; D gene: TRBD1; J gene: TRBJ1-1; CDR3 DNA: TGTGCCTGGAGTGTACACAGGGGGGACACTGAAGCTTTCTTT; CDR3 protein: CAWSVHRGDTEAFF
V gene: TRBV9; clone size: once; D gene: .; J gene: TRBJ1-4; CDR3 DNA: TGTGCCAGCAGCGTAGGGAACAGACAATTTAATGAAAAACTGTTTTTT; CDR3 protein: CASSVGNRQFNEKLFF
V gene: TRBV11-2; clone size: .; D gene: .; J gene: TRBJ1-2; CDR3 DNA: TGTGCCAGCAGCTTAGAAGGGCAGGGGAACTATGGCTACACCTTC; CDR3 protein: CASSLEGQGNYGYTF
V gene: TRBV7-6; clone size: .; D gene: TRBD2; J gene: TRBJ2-7; CDR3 DNA: TGTGCCAGCAGCTTACGAGTCGCTAGCGGAACCTACGAGCAGTACTTC; CDR3 protein: CASSLRVASGTYEQYF
V gene: TRBV7-9; clone size: once; D gene: TRBD1; J gene: TRBJ2-7; CDR3 DNA: TGTGCCAGCAGCCCTACAGGGGACGTCTCCTACGAGCAGTACTTC; CDR3 protein: CASSPTGDVSYEQYF
V gene: TRBV14; clone size: .; D gene: TRBD1; J gene: TRBJ2-3; CDR3 DNA: TGTGCCAGCAGCCGACAGGGCGGGACGCAGTATTTT; CDR3 protein: CASSRQGGTQYF
V gene: TRBV6-5; clone size: .; D gene: TRBD2; J gene: TRBJ2-1; CDR3 DNA: TGTGCCAGCAGTGCTAGCGGGAGGGGGGAGCAGTTCTTC; CDR3 protein: CASSASGRGEQFF
V gene: TRBV19; clone size: .; D gene: TRBD2; J gene: TRBJ2-3; CDR3 DNA: TGTGCCAGAGGGGATGCGGGAGGCTCAGATACGCAGTATTTT; CDR3 protein: CARGDAGGSDTQYF
V gene: TRBV30; clone size: .; D gene: .; J gene: TRBJ2-2; CDR3 DNA: TGTGCCTGGAGTGTCCAGGTGAACACCGGGGAGCTGTTTTTT; CDR3 protein: CAWSVQVNTGELFF
V gene: TRBV27; clone size: .; D gene: .; J gene: TRBJ2-1; CDR3 DNA: TGTGCCAGCAGTCGCGCTACCCTTAGCGGAGAGTTCGCTTCCTACAATGAGCAGTTCTTC; CDR3 protein: CASSRATLSGEFASYNEQFF
V gene: TRBV11-3; clone size: .; D gene: .; J gene: TRBJ2-1; CDR3 DNA: TGTGCCAGCAGCCCTTTATCGGATGAGCAGTTCTTC; CDR3 protein: CASSPLSDEQFF
V gene: TRBV15; clone size: .; D gene: TRBD1; J gene: TRBJ1-2; CDR3 DNA: TGTGCCACCAGCACCGGGACAGCCTATGGCTACACCTTC; CDR3 protein: CATSTGTAYGYTF
V gene: TRBV5-1; clone size: .; D gene: TRBD1; J gene: TRBJ2-7; CDR3 DNA: TGCGCCAGCAGCTGGGCAGGGGGCAGCGCCTACGAGCAGTACTTC; CDR3 protein: CASSWAGGSAYEQYF
V gene: TRBV28; clone size: .; D gene: TRBD1; J gene: TRBJ2-7; CDR3 DNA: TGTGCCAGCAGTAAACCGGGACAGGGGGTCCTTACCTACGAGCAGTACTTC; CDR3 protein: CASSKPGQGVLTYEQYF
V gene: TRBV7-3; clone size: .; D gene: TRBD2; J gene: TRBJ2-3; CDR3 DNA: TGTGCCAGCAGCTTAAGAGGTAGCGGGGGGGCCAAAGCATCAGATACGCAGTATTTT; CDR3 protein: CASSLRGSGGAKASDTQYF
V gene: TRBV5-1; clone size: once; D gene: TRBD2; J gene: TRBJ2-3; CDR3 DNA: TGCGCCAGCAGCTTAACAGCGGGAGGCCCTGATACGCAGTATTTT; CDR3 protein: CASSLTAGGPDTQYF
V gene: TRBV6-6; clone size: once; D gene: .; J gene: TRBJ2-1; CDR3 DNA: TGTGCCAGCAGTTTAGGGACTCTTCGTAACAATGAGCAGTTCTTC; CDR3 protein: CASSLGTLRNNEQFF
V gene: TRBV28; clone size: .; D gene: TRBD1; J gene: TRBJ2-2; CDR3 DNA: TGTGCCAGCAGTTTCGGACAGGGATTCGTAACCGGGGAGCTGTTTTTT; CDR3 protein: CASSFGQGFVTGELFF
V gene: TRBV27; clone size: .; D gene: .; J gene: TRBJ2-7; CDR3 DNA: TGTGCCAGCAGTTTATCCTCAGACTACGAGCAGTACTTC; CDR3 protein: CASSLSSDYEQYF
V gene: TRBV18; clone size: once; D gene: .; J gene: TRBJ2-3; CDR3 DNA: TGTGCCAGCTCACCTAGGACACGTACTAGCACAGATACGCAGTATTTT; CDR3 protein: CASSPRTRTSTDTQYF
V gene: TRBV5-1; clone size: .; D gene: TRBD2; J gene: TRBJ2-1; CDR3 DNA: TGCGCCAGCAGCTTTGAGGCGGGAGGGCCCTACAATGAGCAGTTCTTC; CDR3 protein: CASSFEAGGPYNEQFF
V gene: TRBV4-1; clone size: .; D gene: TRBD1; J gene: TRBJ1-2; CDR3 DNA: TGCGCCAGCAGCCAAATATACAGGGGGCGAAGTAACTATGGCTACACCTTC; CDR3 protein: CASSQIYRGRSNYGYTF
V gene: TRBV4-1; clone size: .; D gene: TRBD2; J gene: TRBJ2-1; CDR3 DNA: TGCGCCAGCAGCCGAGCGGGGGGGAGATACAATGAGCAGTTCTTC; CDR3 protein: CASSRAGGRYNEQFF
V gene: TRBV7-8; clone size: once; D gene: .; J gene: TRBJ1-5; CDR3 DNA: TGTGCCAGCAGCTTAATGGCAGACTATAGCAATCAGCCCCAGCATTTT; CDR3 protein: CASSLMADYSNQPQHF
V gene: TRBV7-9; clone size: .; D gene: .; J gene: TRBJ2-7; CDR3 DNA: TGTGCCAGCAGCTTCGGACAGACCTACGAGCAGTACTTC; CDR3 protein: CASSFGQTYEQYF
V gene: TRBV19; clone size: .; D gene: .; J gene: TRBJ2-1; CDR3 DNA: TGTGCCAGTAGGAGAGAGGCGGGGGCGTACAATGAGCAGTTCTTC; CDR3 protein: CASRREAGAYNEQFF
V gene: TRBV6-5; clone size: once; D gene: TRBD2; J gene: TRBJ2-7; CDR3 DNA: TGTGCCAGCAGTAGAAGCGGGAGCCCGCCCTACGAGCAGTACTTC; CDR3 protein: CASSRSGSPPYEQYF
V gene: TRBV5-8; clone size: .; D gene: TRBD1; J gene: TRBJ1-5; CDR3 DNA: TGTGCCAGCAGCTTGCCGACAGGGAGTAGCAATCAGCCCCAGCATTTT; CDR3 protein: CASSLPTGSSNQPQHF
V gene: TRBV19; clone size: .; D gene: TRBD1; J gene: TRBJ1-2; CDR3 DNA: TGTGCCAGTAGTAAGGGACAGGGGTATGGCTACACCTTC; CDR3 protein: CASSKGQGYGYTF
V gene: TRBV11-3; clone size: once; D gene: TRBD2; J gene: TRBJ2-7; CDR3 DNA: TGTGCCAGCAGCCCCCGGGGGGGGGACCCCTACGAGCAGTACTTC; CDR3 protein: CASSPRGGDPYEQYF
V gene: TRBV14; clone size: .; D gene: .; J gene: TRBJ1-4; CDR3 DNA: TGTGCCAGCTCACCGGGAGGAATCGAAAAACTGTTTTTT; CDR3 protein: CASSPGGIEKLFF
V gene: TRBV28; clone size: .; D gene: TRBD1; J gene: TRBJ1-2; CDR3 DNA: TGTGCCAGCAGTACACGTCTCCGGGACAGGGAGTGGAGTATTTATGGCTACACCTTC; CDR3 protein: CASSTRLRDREWSIYGYTF
V gene: TRBV7-7; clone size: .; D gene: TRBD2; J gene: TRBJ2-3; CDR3 DNA: TGTGCTAGCGCTAGCGGGGGGGCAGATACGCAGTATTTT; CDR3 protein: CASASGGADTQYF
V gene: TRBV7-9; clone size: .; D gene: .; J gene: TRBJ2-5; CDR3 DNA: TGTGCCAGCACCTCCGAGCCGGAGACCCAGTACTTC; CDR3 protein: CASTSEPETQYF
V gene: TRBV7-3; clone size: .; D gene: .; J gene: TRBJ2-5; CDR3 DNA: TGTGCCAGCAGCTTAGTCCGGGATCCGGGAACACAAGAGACCCAGTACTTC; CDR3 protein: CASSLVRDPGTQETQYF
V gene: TRBV5-6; clone size: .; D gene: TRBD1; J gene: TRBJ1-2; CDR3 DNA: TGTGCCAGCAGCTTGGCCGGGACAGGGTTAGGCCTAAACTATGGCTACACCTTC; CDR3 protein: CASSLAGTGLGLNYGYTF
V gene: TRBV7-9; clone size: .; D gene: .; J gene: TRBJ2-2; CDR3 DNA: TGTGCCTTCCTCCGGGAGAACACCGGGGAGCTGTTTTTT; CDR3 protein: CAFLRENTGELFF
V gene: TRBV5-1; clone size: .; D gene: TRBD2; J gene: TRBJ2-5; CDR3 DNA: TGCGCCAGCAGCTTGGGACTAGCGGGGGGGCGGTACCAAGAGACCCAGTACTTC; CDR3 protein: CASSLGLAGGRYQETQYF
V gene: TRBV5-1; clone size: .; D gene: .; J gene: TRBJ2-5; CDR3 DNA: TGCGCCAGCAGCACGAACAGGATCGACCATGGGACCCAGTACTTC; CDR3 protein: CASSTNRIDHGTQYF
V gene: TRBV6-5; clone size: .; D gene: .; J gene: TRBJ2-1; CDR3 DNA: TGTGCCAGCAGTCCCGATCAGAAGGAGCAGTTCTTC; CDR3 protein: CASSPDQKEQFF
V gene: TRBV27; clone size: once; D gene: TRBD1; J gene: TRBJ1-5; CDR3 DNA: TGTGCCAGCAGAGGGACAGGGCGTCAGCCCCAGCATTTT; CDR3 protein: CASRGTGRQPQHF
V gene: TRBV11-2; clone size: .; D gene: TRBD1; J gene: TRBJ2-1; CDR3 DNA: TGTGCCAGCAGCTTAGGACAGGGGAATTTCAATGAGCAGTTCTTC; CDR3 protein: CASSLGQGNFNEQFF
V gene: TRBV7-8; clone size: .; D gene: TRBD1; J gene: TRBJ2-4; CDR3 DNA: TGTGCCAGCAGCACCTACCGGGACAGGGCGGCCAAAAACATTCAGTACTTC; CDR3 protein: CASSTYRDRAAKNIQYF
V gene: TRBV4-1; clone size: .; D gene: .; J gene: TRBJ1-1; CDR3 DNA: TGCGCCAGCAGCCAAGATTGGTCGACACATGAAGCTTTCTTT; CDR3 protein: CASSQDWSTHEAFF
V gene: TRBV2; clone size: .; D gene: .; J gene: TRBJ2-1; CDR3 DNA: TGTGCCAGCAGTGAACTGGGCCAAATGGGGGGCAATGAGCAGTTCTTC; CDR3 protein: CASSELGQMGGNEQFF
V gene: TRBV7-7; clone size: .; D gene: TRBD2; J gene: TRBJ2-1; CDR3 DNA: TGTGCTAGCAGCCCTTATGGCGGGGGCTACAATGAGCAGTTCTTC; CDR3 protein: CASSPYGGGYNEQFF
V gene: TRBV28; clone size: .; D gene: TRBD1; J gene: TRBJ1-1; CDR3 DNA: TGTGCCAGCAGGGCAGGGGGCCCTGGGGCTTTCTTT; CDR3 protein: CASRAGGPGAFF
V gene: TRBV4-2; clone size: .; D gene: .; J gene: TRBJ2-5; CDR3 DNA: TGTGCCAGCAGCCGACAGAGACAAGAGACCCAGTACTTC; CDR3 protein: CASSRQRQETQYF
V gene: TRBV4-1; clone size: .; D gene: TRBD1; J gene: TRBJ2-7; CDR3 DNA: TGCGCCAGCAGCCAAGACGGGACAGGGGACGAGCAGTACTTC; CDR3 protein: CASSQDGTGDEQYF
V gene: TRBV7-9; clone size: .; D gene: .; J gene: TRBJ1-5; CDR3 DNA: TGTGCCAGCAGCTTAGGAGCAGGACACAATCAGCCCCAGCATTTT; CDR3 protein: CASSLGAGHNQPQHF
V gene: TRBV29-1; clone size: .; D gene: TRBD1; J gene: TRBJ2-7; CDR3 DNA: TGCAGCGTTTTACCAGGGGGCCGTCTGGGCGAGCAGTACTTC; CDR3 protein: CSVLPGGRLGEQYF
V gene: TRBV7-9; clone size: .; D gene: .; J gene: TRBJ1-1; CDR3 DNA: TGTGCCAGCAGCCAGAAGATGAACACTGAAGCTTTCTTT; CDR3 protein: CASSQKMNTEAFF
V gene: TRBV7-7; clone size: .; D gene: TRBD2; J gene: TRBJ2-3; CDR3 DNA: TGTGCTAGCAGCTTAGGCCTTTCTAGCGGGGATACGCAGTATTTT; CDR3 protein: CASSLGLSSGDTQYF
V gene: TRBV5-4; clone size: .; D gene: TRBD1; J gene: TRBJ2-5; CDR3 DNA: TGTGCCAGCAGCTTACCTACAGGGGGCGGAAGGGAGACCCAGTACTTC; CDR3 protein: CASSLPTGGGRETQYF
V gene: TRBV2; clone size: .; D gene: .; J gene: TRBJ1-1; CDR3 DNA: TGTGCCAGCTCTTCGACAGTGTTAGGTACTGAAGCTTTCTTT; CDR3 protein: CASSSTVLGTEAFF
V gene: TRBV9; clone size: .; D gene: TRBD2; J gene: TRBJ2-3; CDR3 DNA: TGTGCCAGCAGCGTAGAGCGGGGGCGACCGGATACGCAGTATTTT; CDR3 protein: CASSVERGRPDTQYF